These T cell receptor beta chains were read from a single sample in a study of cytomegalovirus exposure and HLA in healthy donors. Profiled with immunoSEQ multiplex PCR; TCRdb holds only in-frame clones, not every one. The top ten hold 0.95% to 1.5% of the sample, which has 140,000 or so clones, 80% seen once. Sequencing used PBMCs. These receptors originate from a female donor in good health and CMV-seronegative. Each CDR3 is given with its conserved first and last residue. The D gene is left open where the match is weak. Clone size, where shown, is once, few, many, or a class for clones that have expanded.

>NA|TRBD2|TRBJ2-5|TRBV19
CASSIRGSGETQYF
TGTGCCAGTAGTATACGCGGGAGTGGGGAGACCCAGTACTTC
>NA|TRBD1|TRBJ2-7|TRBV2
CASSPDRGHEQYF
TGTGCCAGCAGTCCTGACAGGGGTCACGAGCAGTACTTC
>NA|TRBD2|TRBJ2-1|TRBV7-8
CASSLGGGNEQFF
TGTGCCAGCAGCTTGGGGGGAGGGAATGAGCAGTTCTTC
>NA|NA|TRBJ1-2|TRBV11-2
CASSLVGDSSGGYTF
TGTGCCAGCAGCTTAGTCGGGGACTCATCTGGGGGCTACACCTTC
>few|TRBD2|TRBJ2-7|TRBV6-5
CASSYSTSGYEQYF
TGTGCCAGCAGTTACTCCACTAGCGGGTACGAGCAGTACTTC
>NA|NA|TRBJ2-5|TRBV9
CASRGTGETQYF
TGTGCCAGCAGAGGCACGGGGGAGACCCAGTACTTC
>NA|TRBD1|TRBJ2-6|TRBV30
CAWSPDRGTPSGANVLTF
TGTGCCTGGAGTCCCGACAGGGGCACTCCCTCTGGGGCCAACGTCCTGACTTTC
>NA|TRBD1|TRBJ2-7|TRBV18
CASSLGGGYEQYF
TGTGCCAGCTCACTAGGGGGCGGCTACGAGCAGTACTTC
>few|TRBD1|TRBJ1-4|TRBV7-9
CASSSYRGQGEEKLFF
TGTGCCAGCAGCTCATATCGGGGACAGGGTGAGGAAAAACTGTTTTTT
>NA|NA|TRBJ2-7|TRBV29-1
CSVEAGDEQYF
TGCAGCGTTGAAGCGGGGGACGAGCAGTACTTC
>NA|NA|TRBJ2-6|TRBV6-1
CASSAPGSGANVLTF
TGTGCCAGCAGTGCCCCAGGCTCTGGGGCCAACGTCCTGACTTTC
>NA|TRBD2|TRBJ2-5|TRBV30
CAWSATSGQETQYF
TGTGCCTGGAGTGCAACTAGCGGCCAAGAGACCCAGTACTTC
>NA|NA|TRBJ1-1|TRBV7-9
CASSQDRLNTEAFF
TGTGCCAGCAGCCAGGACAGACTCAACACTGAAGCTTTCTTT
>NA|TRBD1|TRBJ2-1|TRBV29-1
CSVDGTAYNEQFF
TGCAGCGTGGATGGGACAGCGTACAATGAGCAGTTCTTC
>NA|NA|TRBJ1-1|TRBV14
CASSQRFQSGLLNTEAFF
TGTGCCAGCAGCCAACGCTTCCAGTCAGGGCTTTTGAACACTGAAGCTTTCTTT
>NA|NA|TRBJ1-5|TRBV19
CASSINRVWQPQHF
TGTGCCAGTAGTATTAACAGGGTTTGGCAGCCCCAGCATTTT
>NA|NA|TRBJ1-2|TRBV7-9
CASSLYSGGLYGYTF
TGTGCCAGCAGCTTATATAGCGGAGGGCTCTATGGCTACACCTTC
>NA|NA|TRBJ2-7|TRBV6-5
CASGSGETYEQYF
TGTGCCAGCGGATCAGGGGAGACCTACGAGCAGTACTTC
>once|NA|TRBJ2-7|TRBV6-1
CASSEARAYEQYF
TGTGCCAGCAGTGAAGCGAGAGCCTACGAGCAGTACTTC
>NA|NA|TRBJ2-3|TRBV7-2
CASSLRDSHSDTQYF
TGTGCCAGCAGTCTCAGGGACTCACACTCAGATACGCAGTATTTT
>NA|TRBD1|TRBJ2-7|TRBV5-1
CASSLPGQGTYEQYF
TGCGCCAGCAGCCTACCGGGACAGGGGACCTACGAGCAGTACTTC
>NA|NA|TRBJ2-3|TRBV6-1
CASSVRDWDTDTQYF
TGTGCCAGCAGTGTCAGGGACTGGGACACAGATACGCAGTATTTT
>NA|NA|TRBJ2-6|TRBV2
CASSTGSSGANVLTF
TGTGCCAGCAGTACCGGGAGCTCTGGGGCCAACGTCCTGACTTTC
>NA|NA|TRBJ2-7|TRBV27
CASSLGRAGYEQYF
TGTGCCAGCAGTTTAGGCAGGGCGGGATACGAGCAGTACTTC
>once|NA|TRBJ2-7|TRBV6-6
CASSYLPGMGSYEQYF
TGTGCCAGCAGTTACTTACCGGGGATGGGCTCCTACGAGCAGTACTTC
>NA|TRBD1|TRBJ2-7|TRBV10-1
CASSGGTDAYEQYF
TGCGCCAGCAGTGGAGGGACAGATGCCTACGAGCAGTACTTC
>NA|TRBD2|TRBJ2-7|TRBV9
CASSVGSGGGGYEQYF
TGTGCCAGCAGCGTAGGGTCGGGAGGGGGGGGCTACGAGCAGTACTTC
>NA|TRBD2|TRBJ2-7|TRBV10-2
CASMGSSGGYEQYF
TGCGCCAGCATGGGGTCTAGCGGTGGCTACGAGCAGTACTTC
>few|TRBD2|TRBJ2-1|TRBV5-1
CASSFGTSGRNEQFF
TGCGCCAGCAGCTTTGGGACTAGCGGGCGGAATGAGCAGTTCTTC
>few|NA|TRBJ2-1|TRBV10-3
CAISGKTGHEQFF
TGTGCCATCAGTGGCAAGACAGGACATGAGCAGTTCTTC
>NA|TRBD1|TRBJ1-1|TRBV5-1
CASSRTHRGAGMNTEAFF
TGCGCCAGCAGCCGGACCCACAGGGGGGCTGGAATGAACACTGAAGCTTTCTTT
>NA|NA|TRBJ2-5|TRBV19
CASSIGEETQYF
TGTGCCAGTAGTATAGGAGAGGAGACCCAGTACTTC
>NA|NA|TRBJ2-3|TRBV5-6
CASSFGDILTDTQYF
TGTGCCAGCAGCTTTGGGGACATCTTAACAGATACGCAGTATTTT
>NA|NA|TRBJ1-2|TRBV9
CASSVFPQDTYGGYTF
TGTGCCAGCAGCGTATTCCCCCAGGATACGTATGGTGGCTACACCTTC
>NA|NA|TRBJ1-1|TRBV9
CASSAGGVAEAFF
TGTGCCAGCAGCGCTGGAGGGGTGGCTGAAGCTTTCTTT
>NA|TRBD1|TRBJ1-2|TRBV4-1
CASSQDPGQAYGYTF
TGCGCCAGCAGCCAAGATCCGGGACAGGCATATGGCTACACCTTC
>NA|TRBD2|TRBJ2-3|TRBV9
CATGAGGRTDTQYF
TGTGCCACTGGGGCGGGAGGAAGGACAGATACGCAGTATTTT
>few|TRBD1|TRBJ2-7|TRBV9
CASSATGGQGLDEQYF
TGTGCCAGCAGCGCCACAGGGGGACAGGGTTTGGACGAGCAGTACTTC
>NA|TRBD1|TRBJ1-5|TRBV2
CASTGQGDQPQHF
TGTGCCAGCACCGGACAGGGGGACCAGCCCCAGCATTTT
>NA|NA|TRBJ1-5|TRBV2
CASSERNQPQHF
TGTGCCAGCAGTGAGAGGAATCAGCCCCAGCATTTT
>NA|NA|TRBJ1-1|TRBV29-1
CSVEGGEDTEAFF
TGCAGCGTTGAGGGGGGAGAGGACACTGAAGCTTTCTTT
>few|TRBD2|TRBJ2-3|TRBV7-9
CASSFSGMGTDTQYF
TGTGCCAGCAGCTTTAGCGGGATGGGCACAGATACGCAGTATTTT
>NA|NA|TRBJ2-1|TRBV20-1
CSAGGGNEQFF
TGCAGTGCCGGGGGTGGCAATGAGCAGTTCTTC
>NA|TRBD2|TRBJ2-1|TRBV6-5
CASSYSGSGIVNEQFF
TGTGCCAGCAGTTACTCGGGTAGCGGGATCGTCAATGAGCAGTTCTTC
>NA|TRBD1|TRBJ1-2|TRBV5-6
CASSGAGTGVRYGYTF
TGTGCCAGCAGCGGGGCCGGGACAGGGGTTCGATATGGCTACACCTTC